Included here is one T cell receptor beta chain sequence, with context. Its target is unknown. Sequencing relied on immunoSEQ assay v3.0, run at survey level. The data were produced by immunoSEQ multiplex PCR, yet TCRdb's version contains in-frame clones alone and is incomplete. The sample has some 28,000 clones; just over 85% are singletons. V lost 2 bases, J lost 0 bases, and 8 bases lay in between. The germline V gene encodes CDR1 SGHRS and CDR2 YFSETQ. The CDR3 loop spans 15 amino acids. The data stem from a study of long-term antiretroviral therapy in people with HIV. Study-wide points: Gathering of blood took place between the mid-2000s and the late 2010s, possibly under older ART regimens.

Donors each had at least one pre-ART PBMC sample and at least two post-ART ones. This material consisted of unsorted PBMCs, taken 0.8 years after starting antiretroviral therapy. The sequence was collected from a woman aged 25-40 years with HIV. V and J are TRBV5-1 and TRBJ2-2; D call uncertain. CDR3 sequence (DNA): TGCGCCAGCAGCTTATCGGCATCGAACACCGGGGAGCTGTTTTTT. Protein: CASSLSASNTGELFF.